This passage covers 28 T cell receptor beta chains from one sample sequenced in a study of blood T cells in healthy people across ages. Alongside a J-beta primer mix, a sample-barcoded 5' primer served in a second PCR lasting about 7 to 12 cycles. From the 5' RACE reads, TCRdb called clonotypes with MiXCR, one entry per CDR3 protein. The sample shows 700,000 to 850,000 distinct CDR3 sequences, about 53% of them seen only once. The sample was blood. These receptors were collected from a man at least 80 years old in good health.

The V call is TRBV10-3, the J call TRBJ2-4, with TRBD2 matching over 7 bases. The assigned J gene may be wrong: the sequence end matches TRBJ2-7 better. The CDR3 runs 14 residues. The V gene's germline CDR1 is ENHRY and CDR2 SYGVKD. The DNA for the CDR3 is TGTGCCATCAGTCCAGCGGGAACAAACTACGAGCAGTACTTC. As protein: CAISPAGTNYEQYF.

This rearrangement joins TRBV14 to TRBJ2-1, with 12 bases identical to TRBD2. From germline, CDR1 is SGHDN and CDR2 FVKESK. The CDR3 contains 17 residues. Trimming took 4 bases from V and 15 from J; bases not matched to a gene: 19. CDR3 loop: CASSRLLAGGSGVVLFF. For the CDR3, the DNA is TGTGCCAGCAGCCGCTTACTAGCGGGAGGTTCCGGGGTGGTGCTGTTCTTC.

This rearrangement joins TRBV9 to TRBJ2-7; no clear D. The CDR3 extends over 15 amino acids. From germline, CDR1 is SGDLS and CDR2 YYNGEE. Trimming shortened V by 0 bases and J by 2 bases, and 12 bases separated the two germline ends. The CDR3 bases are TGTGCCAGCAGCGTAGAGCAGTTAAGTCCCTACGAGCAGTACTTC. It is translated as CASSVEQLSPYEQYF.

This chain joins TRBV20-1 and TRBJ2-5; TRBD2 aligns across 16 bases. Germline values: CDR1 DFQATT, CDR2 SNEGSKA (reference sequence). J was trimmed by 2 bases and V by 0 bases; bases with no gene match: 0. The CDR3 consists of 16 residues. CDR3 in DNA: TGCAGTGCTAGAGAGGGACTAGCGGGAGGGCAAGAGACCCAGTACTTC. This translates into CSAREGLAGGQETQYF.

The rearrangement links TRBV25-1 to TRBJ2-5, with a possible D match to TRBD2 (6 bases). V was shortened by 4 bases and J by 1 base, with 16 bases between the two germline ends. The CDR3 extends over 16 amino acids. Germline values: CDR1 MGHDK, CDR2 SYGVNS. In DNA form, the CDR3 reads TGTGCCAGCAGTGCGCCGGCCATAGCGGTCCAAGAGACCCAGTACTTC. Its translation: CASSAPAIAVQETQYF. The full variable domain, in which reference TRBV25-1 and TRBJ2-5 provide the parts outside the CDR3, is EADIYQTPRYLVIGTGKKITLECSQTMGHDKMYWYQQDPGMELHLIHYSYGVNSTEKGDLSSESTVSRIRTEHFPLTLESARPSHTSQYLCASSAPAIAVQETQYFGPGTRLLVL.

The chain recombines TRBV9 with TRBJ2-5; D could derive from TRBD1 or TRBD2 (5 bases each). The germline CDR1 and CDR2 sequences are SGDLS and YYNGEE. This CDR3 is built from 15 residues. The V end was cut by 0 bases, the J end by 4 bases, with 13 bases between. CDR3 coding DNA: TGTGCCAGCAGCGTAGGGGACCTTCCTGGAGAGACCCAGTACTTC. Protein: CASSVGDLPGETQYF.

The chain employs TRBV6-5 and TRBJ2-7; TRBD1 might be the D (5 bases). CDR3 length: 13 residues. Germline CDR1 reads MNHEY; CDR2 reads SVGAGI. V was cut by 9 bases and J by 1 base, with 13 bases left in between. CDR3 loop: CASAMTASYEQYF. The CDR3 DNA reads TGTGCCAGTGCCATGACAGCTTCCTACGAGCAGTACTTC.

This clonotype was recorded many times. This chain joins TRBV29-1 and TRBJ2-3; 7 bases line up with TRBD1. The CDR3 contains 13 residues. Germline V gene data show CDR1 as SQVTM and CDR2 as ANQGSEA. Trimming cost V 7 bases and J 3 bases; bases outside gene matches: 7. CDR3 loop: CSALTGNTDTQYF. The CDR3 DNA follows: TGCAGCGCCCTGACAGGGAATACAGATACGCAGTATTTT.

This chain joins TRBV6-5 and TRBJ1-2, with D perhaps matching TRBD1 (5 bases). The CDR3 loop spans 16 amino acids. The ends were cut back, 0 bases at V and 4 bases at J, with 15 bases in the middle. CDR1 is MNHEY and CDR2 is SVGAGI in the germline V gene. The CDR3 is CASSYSWGILGYGYTF. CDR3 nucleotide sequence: TGTGCCAGCAGTTACTCCTGGGGCATACTGGGCTATGGCTACACCTTC.

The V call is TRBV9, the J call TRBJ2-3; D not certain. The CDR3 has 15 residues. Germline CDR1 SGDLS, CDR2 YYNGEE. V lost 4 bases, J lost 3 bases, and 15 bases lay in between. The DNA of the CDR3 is TGTGCCAGCAGCCCTGCGAGCCTCGGGACAGATACGCAGTATTTT. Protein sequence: CASSPASLGTDTQYF.

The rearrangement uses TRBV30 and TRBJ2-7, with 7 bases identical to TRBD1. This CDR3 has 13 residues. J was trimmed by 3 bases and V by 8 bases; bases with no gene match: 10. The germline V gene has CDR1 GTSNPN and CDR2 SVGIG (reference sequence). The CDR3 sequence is CAGEEDRYYEQYF. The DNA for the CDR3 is TGTGCCGGAGAAGAGGACAGGTACTACGAGCAGTACTTC.

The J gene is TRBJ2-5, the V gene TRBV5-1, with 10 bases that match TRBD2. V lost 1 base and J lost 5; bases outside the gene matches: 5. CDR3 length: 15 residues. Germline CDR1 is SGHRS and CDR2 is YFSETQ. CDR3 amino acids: CASSLNGAGGETQYF. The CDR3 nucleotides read TGCGCCAGCAGCTTGAATGGAGCGGGAGGGGAGACCCAGTACTTC.

The DNA of the CDR3 is TGTGCCAGCAGCACTCCGGGACTTGGCTCCTACAATGAGCAGTTCTTC. Encoded protein: CASSTPGLGSYNEQFF. The chain couples TRBV7-3 to TRBJ2-1, with a weak D call TRBD2 (6 bases). CDR3 length: 16 amino acids. With 5 bases removed from V and 0 bases from J, the gap between germline ends came to 14 bases. Germline lookup yields CDR1 SGHTA and CDR2 FQGTGA.

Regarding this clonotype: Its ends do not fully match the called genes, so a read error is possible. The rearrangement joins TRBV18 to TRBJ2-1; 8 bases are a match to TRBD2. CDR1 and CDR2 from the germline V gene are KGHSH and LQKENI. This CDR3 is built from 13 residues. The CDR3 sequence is CTSSTTSVNEQFF. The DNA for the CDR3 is TGTACCAGCTCCACGACTAGCGTGAATGAGCAGTTCTTC.

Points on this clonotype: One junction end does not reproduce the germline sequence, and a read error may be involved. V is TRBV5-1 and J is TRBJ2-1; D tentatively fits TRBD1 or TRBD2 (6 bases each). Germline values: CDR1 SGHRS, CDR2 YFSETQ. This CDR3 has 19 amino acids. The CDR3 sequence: CASNLGARDWLTSYNEQFF. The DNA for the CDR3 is TGCGCCAGCAACTTGGGGGCGAGGGACTGGCTAACCTCCTACAATGAGCAGTTCTTC. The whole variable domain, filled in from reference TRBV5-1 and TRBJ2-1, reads KAGVTQTPRYLIKTRGQQVTLSCSPISGHRSVSWYQQTPGQGLQFLFEYFSETQRNKGNFPGRFSGRQFSNSRSEMNVSTLELGDSALYLCASNLGARDWLTSYNEQFFGPGTRLTVL.

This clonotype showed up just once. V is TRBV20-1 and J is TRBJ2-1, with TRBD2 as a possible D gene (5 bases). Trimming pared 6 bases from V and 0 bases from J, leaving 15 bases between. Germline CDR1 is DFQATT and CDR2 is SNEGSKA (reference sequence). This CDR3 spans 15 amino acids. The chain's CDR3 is CSAPLRALSYNEQFF. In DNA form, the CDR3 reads TGCAGTGCCCCCTTGCGGGCCCTCTCCTACAATGAGCAGTTCTTC.

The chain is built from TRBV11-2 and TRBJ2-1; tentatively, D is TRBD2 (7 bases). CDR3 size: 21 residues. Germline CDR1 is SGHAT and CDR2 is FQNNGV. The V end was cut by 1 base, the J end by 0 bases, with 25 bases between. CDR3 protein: CASSLGTLRGRGQSSYNEQFF. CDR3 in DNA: TGTGCCAGCAGCTTAGGTACCCTCCGGGGGCGGGGGCAGAGCTCCTACAATGAGCAGTTCTTC.

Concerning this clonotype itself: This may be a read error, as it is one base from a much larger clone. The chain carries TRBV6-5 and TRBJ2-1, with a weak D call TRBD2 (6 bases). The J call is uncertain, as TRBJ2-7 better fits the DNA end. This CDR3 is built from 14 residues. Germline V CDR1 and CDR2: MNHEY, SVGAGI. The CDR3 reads CASSRRESYNEQYF. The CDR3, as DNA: TGTGCCAGCAGTAGGCGGGAATCCTACAATGAGCAGTACTTC.

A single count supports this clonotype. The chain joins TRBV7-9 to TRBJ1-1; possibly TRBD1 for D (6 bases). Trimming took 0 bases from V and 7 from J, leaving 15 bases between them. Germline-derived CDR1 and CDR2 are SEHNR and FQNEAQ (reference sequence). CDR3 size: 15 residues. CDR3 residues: CASSLAESGAVEAFF. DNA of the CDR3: TGTGCCAGCAGCTTAGCGGAATCGGGGGCGGTTGAAGCTTTCTTT.

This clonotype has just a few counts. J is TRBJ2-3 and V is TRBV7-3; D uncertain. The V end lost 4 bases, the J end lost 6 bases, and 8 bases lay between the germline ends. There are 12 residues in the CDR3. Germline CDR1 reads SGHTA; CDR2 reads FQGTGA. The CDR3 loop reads CASSYLGDTQYF. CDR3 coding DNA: TGTGCCAGCAGCTACTTGGGTGATACGCAGTATTTT.

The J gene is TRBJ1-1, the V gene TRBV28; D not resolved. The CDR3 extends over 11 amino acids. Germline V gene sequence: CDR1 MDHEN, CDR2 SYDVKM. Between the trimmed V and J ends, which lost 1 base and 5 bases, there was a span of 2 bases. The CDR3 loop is CASSLLTEAFF. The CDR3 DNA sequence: TGTGCCAGCAGTTTATTAACTGAAGCTTTCTTT. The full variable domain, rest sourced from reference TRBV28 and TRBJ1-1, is DVKVTQSSRYLVKRTGEKVFLECVQDMDHENMFWYRQDPGLGLRLIYFSYDVKMKEKGDIPEGYSVSREKKERFSLILESASTNQTSMYLCASSLLTEAFFGQGTRLTVV.

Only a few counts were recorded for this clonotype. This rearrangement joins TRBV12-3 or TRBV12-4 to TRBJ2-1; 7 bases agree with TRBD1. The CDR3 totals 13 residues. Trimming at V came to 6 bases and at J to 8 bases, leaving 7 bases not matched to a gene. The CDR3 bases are TGTGCCAGCAGGAAACAGGGGAGCGATGAGCAGTTCTTC. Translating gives CASRKQGSDEQFF.

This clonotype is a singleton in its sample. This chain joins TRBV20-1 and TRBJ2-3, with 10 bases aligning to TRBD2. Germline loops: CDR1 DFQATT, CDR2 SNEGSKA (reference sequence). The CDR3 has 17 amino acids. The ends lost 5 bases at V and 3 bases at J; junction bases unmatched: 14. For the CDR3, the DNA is TGCAGTGCTCACCCAGGGAGCGGGAGGGGCAGAACAGATACGCAGTATTTT. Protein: CSAHPGSGRGRTDTQYF.

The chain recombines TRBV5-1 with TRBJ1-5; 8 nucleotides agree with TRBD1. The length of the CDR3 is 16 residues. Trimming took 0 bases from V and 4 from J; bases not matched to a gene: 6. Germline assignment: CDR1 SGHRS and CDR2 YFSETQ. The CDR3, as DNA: TGCGCCAGCAGCTTGGGTAGCGGACAGGGAAATCAGCCCCAGCATTTT. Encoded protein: CASSLGSGQGNQPQHF.

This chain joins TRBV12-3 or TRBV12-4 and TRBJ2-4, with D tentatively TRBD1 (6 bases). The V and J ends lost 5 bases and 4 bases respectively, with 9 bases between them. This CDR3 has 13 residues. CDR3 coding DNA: TGTGCCAGCAGTCGGACAGAAAAAAACATTCAGTACTTC. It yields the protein CASSRTEKNIQYF.

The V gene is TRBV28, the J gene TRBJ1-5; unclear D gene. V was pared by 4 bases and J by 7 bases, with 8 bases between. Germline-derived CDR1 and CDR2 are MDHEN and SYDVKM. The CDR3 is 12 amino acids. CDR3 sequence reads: CASSSVSQPQHF. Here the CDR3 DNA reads TGTGCCAGCAGTTCAGTAAGCCAGCCCCAGCATTTT.

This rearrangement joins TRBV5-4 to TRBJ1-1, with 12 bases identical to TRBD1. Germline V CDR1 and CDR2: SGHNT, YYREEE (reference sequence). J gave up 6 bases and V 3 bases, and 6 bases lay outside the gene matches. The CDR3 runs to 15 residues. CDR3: CASSSRDRGQAEAFF. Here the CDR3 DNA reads TGTGCCAGCAGCTCCCGGGACAGGGGGCAGGCTGAAGCTTTCTTT.

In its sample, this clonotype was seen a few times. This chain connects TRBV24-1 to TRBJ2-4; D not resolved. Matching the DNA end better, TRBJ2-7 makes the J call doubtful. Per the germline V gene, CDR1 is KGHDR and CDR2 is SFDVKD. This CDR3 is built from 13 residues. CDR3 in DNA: TGTGCCACCAGTGATTCTCGTTCCTACGAGCAGTACTTC. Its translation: CATSDSRSYEQYF.